Sequencing of this T cell receptor beta chain was carried out in a study of blood T cell repertoires in COVID-19. Study as a whole: Sample material is recorded as cDNA or gDNA derived from T cells, B-cell-depleted T cells, or PBMCs.

The data were produced by immunoSEQ multiplex PCR, yet TCRdb's version contains in-frame clones alone and is incomplete. The table has 35,000 to 40,000 clones, around 74% seen once. Trimming took 6 bases from V and 4 from J; bases not matched to a gene: 4. Germline CDR1 and CDR2: SEHNR and FQNEAQ (reference sequence). The CDR3 sequence is 13 residues long. Sample: peripheral blood. The chain is built from TRBV7-9 and TRBJ2-3; the match to TRBD1 covers 7 bases. The TCR originated in a man aged 65 to 79 with COVID-19, enrolled during active disease. As DNA, the CDR3 is TGTGCCAGCAGTCGCCAGGGGGCAGATACGCAGTATTTT. Translated, it gives CASSRQGADTQYF.